The 3 T cell receptor beta chains below all came from one sample that was sequenced in a study of T cells in women clearing cervical HPV infection. The protocol was immunoSEQ multiplex PCR, while the TCRdb copy is restricted to in-frame clones and leaves out a portion. The sample holds under 40,000 clones. Sequencing was performed on blood buffy coat. Receptors were obtained from a woman aged 18 to 75 with a cervical HPV16 infection that either progressed to CIN3+ or cleared (not recorded which).

To note about this clone: The CDR3 extends 3 residues past the end of the read, so its final part is completed from the germline J gene. The chain has TRBV20-1 and TRBJ2-3; 12 bases agree with TRBD2. In germline, CDR1 is DFQATT, CDR2 SNEGSKA (reference sequence). J was trimmed by 3 bases and V by 5 bases; bases with no gene match: 6. CDR3 length: 15 amino acids. The DNA read from the CDR3 is TGCAGTGCTCAACTACTAGCGGGAGGAACAGATACG. Amino acids: CSAQLLAGGTDT. The CDR3, in full, reads CSAQLLAGGTDTQYF.

The CDR3 is CASSARTSGSDYTF. CDR3 bases read: TGTGCCAGCAGCGCGCGGACTAGCGGGAGTGAC. The chain has TRBV7-3 and TRBJ1-2; D gene ambiguous. The CDR3 end is not reached by the read, which stops 3 residues before it; the germline J gene fills it in. From germline, CDR1 is SGHTA and CDR2 FQGTGA. The CDR3 totals 14 residues.

With respect to this clone: The read stops 3 residues short of the end of the CDR3; the missing end is completed from the germline J gene. V usage is TRBV29-1 and J usage is TRBJ2-1, with unresolved D. Trimming left V 6 bases short and J 0 bases short, with 12 bases between. This CDR3 spans 14 amino acids. Germline lookup yields CDR1 SQVTM and CDR2 ANQGSEA. The CDR3 region is CSVQLVSSYNEQFF. The CDR3 bases that were read are TGCAGCGTCCAATTAGTGAGCTCCTACAATGAG.